Listed below are T cell receptor beta chains from one sample, sequenced in a study of T cells in Graves' hyperthyroidism and ophthalmopathy. TCRdb processed the multiplex PCR reads anew with MiXCR; each CDR3 protein has one entry. The sample lists more than 300,000 distinct CDR3 sequences; less than 20% were seen once. Input material: blood. The source of these receptors is a man aged 18 to 30 with Graves' ophthalmopathy. Both conserved end residues are part of each CDR3. D genes are given only for firm matches. Clone size is not always given. Where it is, it says once, few, many or a class for expanded clones.

j_call,clone_size,v_call,d_call,cdr3_nt,cdr3_aa
TRBJ2-5,few,TRBV5-1,NA,TGCGCCAGCAGCTTTCGCGCGGGGGCCAGTGAGGGGGAGACCCAGTACTTC,CASSFRAGASEGETQYF
TRBJ1-1,NA,TRBV4-1,TRBD1,TGCGCCAGCAGCCAAGGGACAGGGTGGGACACTGAAGCTTTCTTT,CASSQGTGWDTEAFF
TRBJ1-1,many,TRBV18,TRBD1,TGTGCCAGCTCACCAAAACAGGGGCTCAACACTGAAGCTTTCTTT,CASSPKQGLNTEAFF
TRBJ2-1,NA,TRBV15,NA,TGTGCCACCAGCATTCAAGGGGACAATGAGCAGTTCTTC,CATSIQGDNEQFF
TRBJ1-4,many,TRBV2,NA,TGTGCCAGCACCGGGACGGATGAAAAACTGTTTTTT,CASTGTDEKLFF
TRBJ1-1,many,TRBV20-1,NA,TGCAGTGCTAGAGAGCCAGGGCGACAGAACACTGAAGCTTTCTTT,CSAREPGRQNTEAFF
TRBJ1-5,many,TRBV11-3,NA,TGTGCCAGCAGCGTCAATCAGCCCCAGCATTTT,CASSVNQPQHF
TRBJ2-3,NA,TRBV7-3,TRBD2,TGTGCCAGCAGCCCTAGCGGGAGTATAAATACGCAGTATTTT,CASSPSGSINTQYF
TRBJ1-3,few,TRBV28,NA,TGTGCCAGCCAGGCGGCCGGACAAACTGGAAACACCATATATTTT,CASQAAGQTGNTIYF
TRBJ2-2,NA,TRBV15,TRBD2,TGTGCCACTATGGGACTAATAAACACCGGGGAGCTGTTTTTT,CATMGLINTGELFF
TRBJ2-1,many,TRBV5-1,NA,TGCGCCAGCAAGGAAGGGGCAGGCAATGAGCAGTTCTTC,CASKEGAGNEQFF
TRBJ2-7,NA,TRBV27,TRBD1,TGTGCCAGCACCGGGGGCCGGGACAGGTTCTCCTACGAGCAGTACTTC,CASTGGRDRFSYEQYF
TRBJ2-1,NA,TRBV4-1,NA,TGCGCCAGCAGCCAAGAGACTATCTACAATGAGCAGTTCTTC,CASSQETIYNEQFF
TRBJ2-7,many,TRBV5-1,NA,TGCGCCAGCAGCCCCGGGTGGACAGATAAAGAGTCGAACGAGCAGTACTTC,CASSPGWTDKESNEQYF
TRBJ2-3,NA,TRBV4-2,NA,TGTGCCAGCAGCCAAGCCCCTAGCGGCACAGATACGCAGTATTTT,CASSQAPSGTDTQYF
TRBJ1-1,NA,TRBV28,NA,TGTGCCAGCAGTGCTCCCGGAGGCAACACTGAAGCTTTCTTT,CASSAPGGNTEAFF
TRBJ2-7,few,TRBV2,NA,TGTGCCAGCAGGGCTATTTTCTACGAGCAGTACTTC,CASRAIFYEQYF
TRBJ2-7,many,TRBV20-1,TRBD2,TGCAGTGCCGACCGTAGCGGGGACTTCTACGAGCAGTACTTC,CSADRSGDFYEQYF
TRBJ1-5,NA,TRBV15,NA,TGTGCCACCTCCGGCCCGGGGAATAGCAATCAGCCCCAGCATTTT,CATSGPGNSNQPQHF
TRBJ1-1,many,TRBV11-2,TRBD1,TGTGCCAGCAGCACCCAGTCCGGGACAGGGGGAGCTTTCTTT,CASSTQSGTGGAFF
TRBJ1-2,many,TRBV6-4,TRBD1,TGTGCCGGATCGACAGGGAACTATGGCTACACCTTC,CAGSTGNYGYTF
TRBJ2-7,few,TRBV6-1,NA,TGTGCCAGAGGGGGACTGGGACCCTACGAGCAGTACTTC,CARGGLGPYEQYF
TRBJ1-2,NA,TRBV3-1,NA,TGTGCCAGCAGCCAAGAAGGACGGCTCCAAAACTATGGCTACACCTTC,CASSQEGRLQNYGYTF
TRBJ1-1,many,TRBV2,TRBD1,TGTGCCGCAAAGACAGGGGGAAGAACTGAAGCTTTCTTT,CAAKTGGRTEAFF
TRBJ2-3,NA,TRBV9,TRBD1,TGTGCCAGCAGCGTAGTTGGGACAGGTAGCACAGATACGCAGTATTTT,CASSVVGTGSTDTQYF
TRBJ1-5,many,TRBV6-5,TRBD1,TGTGCCAGCAGTTACTCAAGGACAGGGGGAAACAATCAGCCCCAGCATTTT,CASSYSRTGGNNQPQHF
TRBJ1-4,NA,TRBV27,NA,TGTGCCAGCAGTTTATATGGCGGAAATGAAAAACTGTTTTTT,CASSLYGGNEKLFF
TRBJ2-3,NA,TRBV11-2,TRBD2,TGTGCCAGCAGCTTAGAACTAGCGGGGGGGCCCTTAGATACGCAGTATTTT,CASSLELAGGPLDTQYF
TRBJ2-3,many,TRBV6-1,TRBD2,TGTGCCAGCAGTGAAGCTGAACTAGCGGGGGACATTTTAGGTTCAGATACGCAGTATTTT,CASSEAELAGDILGSDTQYF
TRBJ1-2,few,TRBV27,NA,TGTGCCAGCAGTTTAGGAGTTGGGCAGAACTATGGCTACACCTTC,CASSLGVGQNYGYTF
TRBJ2-2,NA,TRBV28,TRBD1,TGTGCCAGCAGCCCGGGACAGGGGCAAACCGGGGAGCTGTTTTTT,CASSPGQGQTGELFF
TRBJ2-7,many,TRBV13,TRBD2,TGTGCCAGCAGCACCGGTGGGACTAGCAACCACGAGCAGTACTTC,CASSTGGTSNHEQYF
TRBJ1-4,many,TRBV20-1,NA,TGCAGTGGAGAGCGTGGTAATGAAAAACTGTTTTTT,CSGERGNEKLFF
TRBJ2-5,NA,TRBV7-3,TRBD2,TGTGCCAGCAGCGGACTAGCGGGGGAGACCCAGTACTTC,CASSGLAGETQYF
TRBJ2-7,many,TRBV28,NA,TGTGCCAGCAGTTTATCGGAGGCCTACGAGCAGTACTTC,CASSLSEAYEQYF
TRBJ2-5,few,TRBV7-3,NA,TGTGCCAGCAGCTTAGGGACCTCGGAGACCCAGTACTTC,CASSLGTSETQYF
TRBJ2-3,many,TRBV12-3/TRBV12-4,NA,TGTGCCAGCCAGGGCTTCACAGATACGCAGTATTTT,CASQGFTDTQYF
TRBJ2-5,NA,TRBV12-3/TRBV12-4,NA,TGTGCCGGCAGTTTGGGTGGGGCTATCCAAGAGACCCAGTACTTC,CAGSLGGAIQETQYF
TRBJ2-1,NA,TRBV10-3,TRBD2,TGTGCCATCAGTGAGTCAGGCGGGGGGCGATACGGAGAGCAGTTCTTC,CAISESGGGRYGEQFF
TRBJ2-1,many,TRBV11-3,NA,TGTGCCAGCAGCTTAGGGACTGGGGGGGGCGATGAGCAGTTCTTC,CASSLGTGGGDEQFF
TRBJ2-5,NA,TRBV10-1,TRBD1,TGCGCCAGCAGTGACTCAGGGGGCGCAGGACAAGAGACCCAGTACTTC,CASSDSGGAGQETQYF
TRBJ1-6,NA,TRBV27,TRBD1,TGTGCCAGCAGTTTAATGGGACAGGGCCATTCACCCCTCCACTTT,CASSLMGQGHSPLHF
TRBJ1-5,many,TRBV3-1,NA,TGTGCCAGCAGCCAAGGGACTCAGCCCCAGCATTTT,CASSQGTQPQHF
TRBJ2-3,NA,TRBV18,TRBD2,TGTGCCAGCTCACCCCTAATAAGCGGGGACACAGATACGCAGTATTTT,CASSPLISGDTDTQYF
TRBJ1-4,NA,TRBV15,NA,TGTGCCACCAAGGGGGGAAAAGTTCGAGAAAAACTGTTTTTT,CATKGGKVREKLFF